Presented here are 8 T cell receptor beta chains from one specimen sequenced in a study of shared T cell receptors in the human thymus. Method: immunoSEQ multiplex PCR; TCRdb's copy keeps in-frame clones and lacks some. The sample lists hundreds of thousands of clones; 87% were seen once. The same data also went into a second study, on human thymus T cells.

The sequenced sample was thymocytes. All receptors come from a boy under two years old with a congenital heart defect.

This chain uses TRBV15 with TRBJ2-6; 7 nucleotides match TRBD1. Trimming took 5 bases from V and 0 from J; bases not matched to a gene: 16. The CDR3 has 20 residues. CDR1 is LNHNV and CDR2 is YYDKDF in the germline V gene (reference sequence). CDR3 loop: CATSRVWGQRRSSGANVLTF. CDR3 coding DNA: TGTGCCACCAGCCGCGTTTGGGGACAGAGGAGATCCTCTGGGGCCAACGTCCTGACTTTC. Drawing the rest from reference TRBV15 and TRBJ2-6, the complete variable domain is DAMVIQNPRYQVTQFGKPVTLSCSQTLNHNVMYWYQQKSSQAPKLLFHYYDKDFNNEADTPDNFQSRRPNTSFCFLDIRSPGLGDTAMYLCATSRVWGQRRSSGANVLTFGAGSRLTVL.

This chain uses TRBV6-1 with TRBJ1-5, with D possibly being TRBD1 (5 bases). Looked up from germline, CDR1 is MNHNS and CDR2 is SASEGT. The V end lost 7 bases, the J end lost 2 bases, and 15 bases lay between the germline ends. The CDR3 consists of 15 residues. CDR3 protein: CASKGREYGNQPQHF. The CDR3 DNA sequence: TGTGCCAGCAAGGGCAGGGAATATGGCAATCAGCCCCAGCATTTT.

This chain links TRBV7-9 with TRBJ1-4; no firm D call. V lost 5 bases and J lost 8, with 18 bases in between. This CDR3 is 15 amino acids long. Looked up from germline, CDR1 is SEHNR and CDR2 is FQNEAQ (reference sequence). The CDR3 DNA follows: TGTGCCAGCAGCCCCCACACCTCGAGGTTCGAAAAACTGTTTTTT. It is translated as CASSPHTSRFEKLFF. The complete variable domain, with remaining parts taken from reference TRBV7-9 and TRBJ1-4, reads DTGVSQNPRHKITKRGQNVTFRCDPISEHNRLYWYRQTLGQGPEFLTYFQNEAQLEKSRLLSDRFSAERPKGSFSTLEIQRTEQGDSAMYLCASSPHTSRFEKLFFGSGTQLSVL.

The chain combines TRBV27 with TRBJ2-3; D unclear. This CDR3 comprises 13 residues. CDR1 is MNHEY and CDR2 is SMNVEV in the germline V gene (reference sequence). The V end was cut by 3 bases, the J end by 2 bases, with 6 bases between. Here the CDR3 reads CASSFFLTDTQYF. The CDR3 DNA sequence: TGTGCCAGCAGTTTCTTCCTCACAGATACGCAGTATTTT.

This rearrangement joins TRBV7-7 to TRBJ2-3; TRBD1 is a possible D gene (6 bases). The CDR3 length is 16 residues. Trimming removed 5 bases from V and 2 bases from J, with 17 bases in between. The germline V gene has CDR1 SSHAT and CDR2 FNYEAQ (reference sequence). The chain's CDR3 is CASSKGDRSTTDTQYF. The DNA for the CDR3 is TGTGCCAGCAGCAAGGGAGACAGGTCTACCACAGATACGCAGTATTTT. Combining the CDR3 with reference TRBV7-7 and TRBJ2-3 gives the whole variable domain GAGVSQSPRYKVTKRGQDVTLRCDPISSHATLYWYQQALGQGPEFLTYFNYEAQPDKSGLPSDRFSAERPEGSISTLTIQRTEQRDSAMYRCASSKGDRSTTDTQYFGPGTRLTVL.

The chain joins TRBV14 to TRBJ1-1; D ambiguous. CDR3 size: 13 residues. Germline V CDR1 and CDR2: SGHDN, FVKESK. The V end was cut by 4 bases, the J end by 2 bases, with 8 bases between. DNA of the CDR3: TGTGCCAGCAGCCGGGCAGTTAACACTGAAGCTTTCTTT. Its translation is CASSRAVNTEAFF.

A few counts support this clone. This CDR3 is CASSKGQTQYF. The CDR3 nucleotides read TGTGCCAGTAGTAAAGGACAGACGCAGTATTTT. The gene calls are TRBV19 and TRBJ2-3, with D perhaps matching TRBD1 (6 bases). The CDR3 has 11 amino acids. Germline assignment: CDR1 LNHDA and CDR2 SQIVND (reference sequence). V lost 4 bases to trimming and J lost 9 bases, with 8 bases between them.

The chain carries TRBV28 and TRBJ2-2; 7 bases agree with TRBD1. Germline-derived CDR1 and CDR2 are MDHEN and SYDVKM. The CDR3 is made up of 16 amino acids. J gave up 4 bases and V 2 bases, and 7 bases lay outside the gene matches. CDR3 DNA sequence: TGTGCCAGCAGTTTACCCGACAGGGCGGGCACCGGGGAGCTGTTTTTT. This codes for CASSLPDRAGTGELFF.